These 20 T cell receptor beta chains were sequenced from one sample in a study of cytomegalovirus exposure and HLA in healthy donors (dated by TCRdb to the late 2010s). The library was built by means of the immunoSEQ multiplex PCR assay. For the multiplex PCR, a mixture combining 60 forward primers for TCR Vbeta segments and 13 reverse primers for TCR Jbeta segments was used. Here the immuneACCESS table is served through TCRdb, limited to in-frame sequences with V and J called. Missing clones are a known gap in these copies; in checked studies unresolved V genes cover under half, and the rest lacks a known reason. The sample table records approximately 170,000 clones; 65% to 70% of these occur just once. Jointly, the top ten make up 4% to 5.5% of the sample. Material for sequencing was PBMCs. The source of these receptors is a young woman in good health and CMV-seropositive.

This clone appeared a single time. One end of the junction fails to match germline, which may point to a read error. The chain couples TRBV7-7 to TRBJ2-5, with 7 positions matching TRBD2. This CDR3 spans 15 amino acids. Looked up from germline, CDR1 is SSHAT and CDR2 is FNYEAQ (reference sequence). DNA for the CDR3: TGTGCTAGCAGCTCTTGGGGGGGTAGGCAAGAGACCCAGTACTTC. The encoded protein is CASSSWGGRQETQYF.

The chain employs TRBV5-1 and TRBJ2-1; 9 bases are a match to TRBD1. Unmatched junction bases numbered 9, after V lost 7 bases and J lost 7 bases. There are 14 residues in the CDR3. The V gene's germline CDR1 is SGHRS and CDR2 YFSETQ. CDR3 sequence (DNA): TGCGCCAGCTACCCCGGGACAGGGATGAATGAGCAGTTCTTC. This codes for CASYPGTGMNEQFF. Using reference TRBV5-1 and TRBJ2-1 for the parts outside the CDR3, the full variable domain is KAGVTQTPRYLIKTRGQQVTLSCSPISGHRSVSWYQQTPGQGLQFLFEYFSETQRNKGNFPGRFSGRQFSNSRSEMNVSTLELGDSALYLCASYPGTGMNEQFFGPGTRLTVL.

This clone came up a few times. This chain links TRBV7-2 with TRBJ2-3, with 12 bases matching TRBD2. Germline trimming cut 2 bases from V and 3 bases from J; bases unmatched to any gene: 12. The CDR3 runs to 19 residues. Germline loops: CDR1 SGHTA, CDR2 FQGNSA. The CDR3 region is CASSLRASGGARRTDTQYF. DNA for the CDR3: TGTGCCAGCAGCTTAAGGGCTAGCGGGGGGGCCAGACGAACAGATACGCAGTATTTT.

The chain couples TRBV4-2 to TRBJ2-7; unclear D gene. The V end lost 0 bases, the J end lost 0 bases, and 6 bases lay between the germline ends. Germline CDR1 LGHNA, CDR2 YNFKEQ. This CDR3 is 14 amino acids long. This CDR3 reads CASSQELISYEQYF. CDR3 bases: TGTGCCAGCAGCCAAGAGTTAATCTCCTACGAGCAGTACTTC.

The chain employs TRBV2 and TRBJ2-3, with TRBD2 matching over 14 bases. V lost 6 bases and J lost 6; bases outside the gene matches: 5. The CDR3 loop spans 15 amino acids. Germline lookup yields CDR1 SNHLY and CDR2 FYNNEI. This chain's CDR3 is CASRKGLAGVDTQYF. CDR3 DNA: TGTGCCAGCAGGAAGGGACTAGCGGGAGTCGATACGCAGTATTTT.

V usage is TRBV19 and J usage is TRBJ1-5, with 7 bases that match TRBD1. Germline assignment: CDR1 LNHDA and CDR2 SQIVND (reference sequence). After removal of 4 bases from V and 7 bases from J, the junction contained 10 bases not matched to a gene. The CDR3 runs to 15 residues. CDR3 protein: CASSKGQWKGQPQHF. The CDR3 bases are TGTGCCAGTAGTAAGGGACAGTGGAAAGGACAGCCCCAGCATTTT.

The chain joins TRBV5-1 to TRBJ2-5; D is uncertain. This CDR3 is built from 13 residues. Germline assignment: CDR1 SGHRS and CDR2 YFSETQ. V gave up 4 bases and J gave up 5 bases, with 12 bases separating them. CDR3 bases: TGCGCCAGCAGCGCCCTACCCCGGGAGACCCAGTACTTC. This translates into CASSALPRETQYF.

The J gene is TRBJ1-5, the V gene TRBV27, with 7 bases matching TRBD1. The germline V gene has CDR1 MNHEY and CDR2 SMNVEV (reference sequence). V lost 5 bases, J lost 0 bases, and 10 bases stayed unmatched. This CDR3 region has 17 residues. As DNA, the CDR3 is TGTGCCAGCAGTCCCTCGCCTAGGGACAGTAGCAATCAGCCCCAGCATTTT. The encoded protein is CASSPSPRDSSNQPQHF.

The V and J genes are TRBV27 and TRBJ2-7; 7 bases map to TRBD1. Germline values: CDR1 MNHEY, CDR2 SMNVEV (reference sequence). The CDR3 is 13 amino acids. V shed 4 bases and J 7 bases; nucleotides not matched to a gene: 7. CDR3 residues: CASSYVRGREQYF. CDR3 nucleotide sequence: TGTGCCAGCAGTTACGTCAGGGGGAGAGAGCAGTACTTC.

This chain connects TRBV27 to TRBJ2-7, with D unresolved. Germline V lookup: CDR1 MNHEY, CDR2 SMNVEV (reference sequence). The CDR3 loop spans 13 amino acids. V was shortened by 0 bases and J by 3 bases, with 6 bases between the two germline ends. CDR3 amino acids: CASSLSQIYEQYF. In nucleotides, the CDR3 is TGTGCCAGCAGTTTATCTCAGATCTACGAGCAGTACTTC.

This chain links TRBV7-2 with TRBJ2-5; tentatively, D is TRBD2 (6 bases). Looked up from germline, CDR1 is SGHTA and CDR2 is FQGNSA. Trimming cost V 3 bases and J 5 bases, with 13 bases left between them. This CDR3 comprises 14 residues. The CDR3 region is CASSFNWGVETQYF. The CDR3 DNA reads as TGTGCCAGCAGCTTTAATTGGGGGGTGGAGACCCAGTACTTC.

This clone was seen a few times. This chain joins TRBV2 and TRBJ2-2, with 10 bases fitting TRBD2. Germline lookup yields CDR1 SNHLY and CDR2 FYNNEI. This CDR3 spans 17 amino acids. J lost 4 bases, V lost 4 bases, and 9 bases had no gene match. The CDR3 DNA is TGTGCCAGCAGTGCTCGAGCGGGAGGGCCGACCACCGGGGAGCTGTTTTTT. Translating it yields CASSARAGGPTTGELFF.

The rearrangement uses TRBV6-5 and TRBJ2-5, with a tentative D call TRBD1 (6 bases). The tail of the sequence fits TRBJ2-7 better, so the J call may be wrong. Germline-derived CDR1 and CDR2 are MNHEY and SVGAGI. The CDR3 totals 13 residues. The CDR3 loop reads CASSDGTTYEQYF. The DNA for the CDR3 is TGTGCCAGCAGCGACGGGACAACTTACGAGCAGTACTTC.

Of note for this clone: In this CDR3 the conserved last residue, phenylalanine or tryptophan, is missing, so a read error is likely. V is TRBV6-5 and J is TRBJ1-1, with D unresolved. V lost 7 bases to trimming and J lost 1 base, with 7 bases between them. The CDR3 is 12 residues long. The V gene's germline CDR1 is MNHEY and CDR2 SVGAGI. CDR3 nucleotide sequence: TGTGCCAGCACTAACAGGAACACTGAAGCTTTCTCT. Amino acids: CASTNRNTEAFS.

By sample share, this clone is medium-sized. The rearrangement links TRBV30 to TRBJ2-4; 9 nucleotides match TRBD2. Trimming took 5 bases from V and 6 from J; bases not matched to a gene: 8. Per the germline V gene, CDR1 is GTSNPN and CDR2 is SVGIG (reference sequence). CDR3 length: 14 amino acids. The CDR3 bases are TGTGCCTGGGGCCCGGGACTAGCTGGAAACATTCAGTACTTC. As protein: CAWGPGLAGNIQYF.

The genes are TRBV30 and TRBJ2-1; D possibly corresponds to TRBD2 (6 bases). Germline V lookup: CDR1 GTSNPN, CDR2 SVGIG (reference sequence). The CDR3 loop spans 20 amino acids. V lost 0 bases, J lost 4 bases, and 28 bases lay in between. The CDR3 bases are TGTGCCTGGAGTGTACTATATCCCACCGGCGGGGCCCCCCGATACAATGAGCAGTTCTTC. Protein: CAWSVLYPTGGAPRYNEQFF.

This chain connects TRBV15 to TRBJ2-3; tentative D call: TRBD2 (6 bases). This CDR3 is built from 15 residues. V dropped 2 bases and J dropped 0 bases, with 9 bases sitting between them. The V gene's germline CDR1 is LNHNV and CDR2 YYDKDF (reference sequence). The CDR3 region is CATSRRGLSTDTQYF. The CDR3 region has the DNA TGTGCCACCAGCAGACGCGGACTAAGCACAGATACGCAGTATTTT.

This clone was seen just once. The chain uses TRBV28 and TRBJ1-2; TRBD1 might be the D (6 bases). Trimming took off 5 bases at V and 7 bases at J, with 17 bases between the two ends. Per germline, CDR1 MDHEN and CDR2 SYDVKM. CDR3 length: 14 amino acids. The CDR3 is CASSNGGGGFGYTF. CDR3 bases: TGTGCCAGCAGTAATGGCGGGGGCGGGTTTGGCTACACCTTC.

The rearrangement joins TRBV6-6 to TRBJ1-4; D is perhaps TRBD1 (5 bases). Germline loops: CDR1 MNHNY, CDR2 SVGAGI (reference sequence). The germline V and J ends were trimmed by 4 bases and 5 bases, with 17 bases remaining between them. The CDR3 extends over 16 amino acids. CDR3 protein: CASSSQGFDLNEKLFF. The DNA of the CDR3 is TGTGCCAGCAGTTCTCAGGGATTCGACCTGAATGAAAAACTGTTTTTT.

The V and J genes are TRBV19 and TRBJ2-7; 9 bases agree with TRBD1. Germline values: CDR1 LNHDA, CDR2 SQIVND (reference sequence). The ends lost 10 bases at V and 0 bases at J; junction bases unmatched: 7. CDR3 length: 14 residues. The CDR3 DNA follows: TGTGCCACAACCGGGACAGGGATCTCCTACGAGCAGTACTTC. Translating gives CATTGTGISYEQYF.